The present T cell receptor beta chain was sequenced within a study of T cell responses to AZD1222 COVID-19 vaccine. Method: immunoSEQ multiplex PCR; TCRdb's copy keeps in-frame clones and lacks some. The data hold around 140,000 clones, with roughly nine tenths observed a single time. This clone was counted a few times. Its specificity is not known. Study results and caveats: Donor demographics were predominantly white British with a female majority; clonal diversity may be underestimated. Just 5 or 6 AZD1222 recipients tested seropositive at baseline. The breadth and depth of Spike-specific TCRs increased once two AZD1222 doses had been given. There were repertoire samples only from the period after the peak T cell response.

The germline V gene encodes CDR1 SNHLY and CDR2 FYNNEI. The CDR3 contains 13 residues. Trimming shortened V by 6 bases and J by 7 bases, and 15 bases separated the two germline ends. This chain links TRBV2 with TRBJ1-2; unclear D gene. The sequencing here drew on peripheral blood, taken on day 0 of AZD1222 vaccination. The clonotype comes from an adult in good health. The CDR3 coding sequence is TGTGCCAGCAGGACCGAGGCCCGCGGTGGCTACACCTTC. Its protein product is CASRTEARGGYTF.